This TCR beta chain derives from a study of cytomegalovirus exposure and HLA in healthy donors. A note on this clone: Its matching antigen is unknown.

Notes on the study in general: DRB1 showed the most TCR associations and HLA-C the fewest in a later analysis, as rates varied by HLA locus.

PCR involved 60 Vbeta and 13 Jbeta primers. Here immunoSEQ multiplex PCR was the method, and the copy in TCRdb shows in-frame clones only, minus some. This table holds tens of thousands of clones. This TCR came from a female donor in good health and CMV-seropositive. The sequenced sample was PBMCs.

The CDR3 DNA reads as TGTGCCAGCACCTCCCCGTTGGGGCAGGGCAGCGGGGAGCTGTTTTTT. Amino acid sequence: CASTSPLGQGSGELFF. V is TRBV7-9 and J is TRBJ2-2; tentative D call: TRBD1 (5 bases). This CDR3 has 16 residues. The germline CDR1 and CDR2 sequences are SEHNR and FQNEAQ (reference sequence). The V end lost 7 bases, the J end lost 7 bases, and 22 bases lay between the germline ends.